A selection of T cell receptor beta chains follows, all from one sample in a study of identical twins. TCRdb reprocessed the 5' RACE reads via MiXCR and lists one record per CDR3 protein. The sample lists hundreds of thousands of distinct CDR3 sequences, approximately 9% occurring once. These data were likewise used in another study, on yellow fever vaccine responses in identical twins.

Input material: PBMCs. The receptor source for this set is a woman aged 18-35 years in good health. Each CDR3 is given with its conserved first and last residue. The D gene is left open where the match is weak. Some rows mark clone size as missing; the rest say once, few, many or name a class of expanded clone.

v_gene	j_gene	abundance	d_gene	CDR3nt	CDR3aa
TRBV5-1	TRBJ1-1	many	.	TGCGCCAGCAGCTTGATATCCGCCGTGAACACTGAAGCTTTCTTT	CASSLISAVNTEAFF
TRBV12-3/TRBV12-4	TRBJ2-2	few	TRBD2	TGTGCCAGCAGTACCCGTAGCGGGGGGGCCGTCGGGGAGCTGTTTTTT	CASSTRSGGAVGELFF
TRBV6-2/TRBV6-3	TRBJ2-1	many	TRBD2	TGTGCCAGCAGTCTGGGGACTAGCGGGAGGAATGAGCAGTTCTTC	CASSLGTSGRNEQFF
TRBV7-9	TRBJ2-7	many	.	TGTGCCAGCAGCTTATACCCGACCCTGGAGGACGAGCAGTACTTC	CASSLYPTLEDEQYF
TRBV7-6	TRBJ2-1	many	TRBD1	TGTGCCAGCAACCGATATGGGACAGACTACAATGAGCAGTTCTTC	CASNRYGTDYNEQFF
TRBV24-1	TRBJ1-1	few	TRBD1	TGTGCCACCAGTGATTTTTCTTGGACAGGGGAGAACACTGAAGCTTTCTTT	CATSDFSWTGENTEAFF
TRBV25-1	TRBJ2-6	few	.	TGTGCCAGCAGTGTCGGGCCAGCCCCTTTTTCTGGGGCCAACGTCCTGACTTTC	CASSVGPAPFSGANVLTF
TRBV7-9	TRBJ2-7	few	TRBD1	TGTGCCAGCAGCCTCGGAGGACAGGTAACCTACGAGCAGTACTTC	CASSLGGQVTYEQYF
TRBV29-1	TRBJ1-2	.	.	TGCAGCGGTAAAGAAGGGGGGGCCTATGGCTACACCTTC	CSGKEGGAYGYTF
TRBV28	TRBJ2-7	many	TRBD2	TGTGCCAGCAGCCCGAGCGGGAGTACGCGGGAGCAGTACTTC	CASSPSGSTREQYF
TRBV5-1	TRBJ2-5	many	.	TGCGCCAGCAGCCCACGGAGATGGGGACAAGAGACCCAGTACTTC	CASSPRRWGQETQYF
TRBV7-9	TRBJ2-1	many	.	TGTGCCAGCAGCTTCCACAATGAGCAGTTCTTC	CASSFHNEQFF
TRBV12-3/TRBV12-4	TRBJ2-3	.	TRBD2	TGTGCCAGCACCCTCATCGGGGGGGCCCTCCCAGATACGCAGTATTTT	CASTLIGGALPDTQYF
TRBV12-3/TRBV12-4	TRBJ2-2	.	.	TGTGCCAACAGCCTACACCTGACGGGCGGGACCGGGGAGCTGTTTTTT	CANSLHLTGGTGELFF
TRBV7-9	TRBJ2-5	few	.	TGTGCCAGCAGCCTGCTGCCGGCAGTGGGAGAGACCCAGTACTTC	CASSLLPAVGETQYF
TRBV4-3	TRBJ2-7	.	.	TGCGCCAGCAGCCAAGATTTAGAGGGGTACGAGCAGTACTTC	CASSQDLEGYEQYF
TRBV28	TRBJ2-2	few	TRBD2	TGTGCCAGCACTCCTTCGGGGGGTCACACCGGGGAGCTGTTTTTT	CASTPSGGHTGELFF
TRBV5-1	TRBJ2-7	.	TRBD1	TGCGCCAGCAGCTGGGGACAGAGCTACCAGCAGTACTTC	CASSWGQSYQQYF
TRBV21-1	TRBJ2-7	few	.	TGTGCCAGCAGCAAATTGGCTAGCGGGGCCTACGAGCAGTACTTC	CASSKLASGAYEQYF
TRBV20-1	TRBJ2-5	few	TRBD2	TGCAGTGCTAGCCAGCGGGGAAATCGCGAGACCCAGTACTTC	CSASQRGNRETQYF
TRBV10-3	TRBJ2-5	.	TRBD1	TGTGCCATCAGTCCTACAGGGGGTAGTGGAGAGACCCAGTACTTC	CAISPTGGSGETQYF
TRBV28	TRBJ2-3	.	.	TGTGCCAGCAGCCGTAATGGCTTGGCTACGCAGTATTTT	CASSRNGLATQYF
TRBV6-5	TRBJ2-5	few	.	TGTGCCAGCAGTTACGGCTGGGCGGACAAACAAGAGACCCAGTACTTC	CASSYGWADKQETQYF
TRBV4-3	TRBJ2-7	few	.	TGCGCCAGCAGCCAGGGGAGACAGGGAGGATACGAGCAGTACTTC	CASSQGRQGGYEQYF
TRBV14	TRBJ2-3	few	.	TGTGCCAGCAGCCTTGCTACTGAGGGAGTTACGCAGTATTTT	CASSLATEGVTQYF
TRBV3-1	TRBJ2-3	.	.	TGTGCCAGCAGCCAAGATCTTTCTGCTAGGGGTACGCAGTATTTT	CASSQDLSARGTQYF
TRBV7-9	TRBJ1-1	.	.	TGTGTCCCTGTACCGGGCCCCCAAAACACTGAAGCTTTCTTT	CVPVPGPQNTEAFF
TRBV3-1	TRBJ1-4	.	.	TGTGCCAGCAGCCAAGGAGACGGAGAAAAACTGTTTTTT	CASSQGDGEKLFF
TRBV20-1	TRBJ1-5	.	TRBD1	TGCAGTGCTAGAGATTACCGGACAGGGTTTCAGCCCCAGCATTTT	CSARDYRTGFQPQHF
TRBV28	TRBJ1-1	few	.	TGTGCCAGCAGTTCCCCTCCGCAGGGAACCCCTGAAGCTTTCTTT	CASSSPPQGTPEAFF
TRBV5-1	TRBJ2-3	many	TRBD2	TGCGCCAGCAGCTTGAAGGGAGGGAGTGATACGCAGTATTTT	CASSLKGGSDTQYF
TRBV5-1	TRBJ2-5	.	TRBD2	TGCGCCAGCGGGAGCGGGACGCATAACTCAGAGACCCAGTACTTC	CASGSGTHNSETQYF
TRBV4-3	TRBJ1-1	many	.	TGCGCCAGCACCCCTGGCTGGGATTTTGAGACTGAAGCTTTCTTT	CASTPGWDFETEAFF
TRBV7-7	TRBJ2-1	few	.	TGTGCTAGCAGCTTCATCGATACCGATGAGCAGTTCTTC	CASSFIDTDEQFF
TRBV5-1	TRBJ2-7	many	.	TGCGCCAGCAGCTTGAGTACGGAAGCGGACGAGCAGTACTTC	CASSLSTEADEQYF
TRBV20-1	TRBJ2-5	.	TRBD2	TGCAGTGCTAGAGAGCCTCGGGGACTAGCGGTAGAGACCCAGTACTTC	CSAREPRGLAVETQYF
TRBV12-3/TRBV12-4	TRBJ2-1	many	TRBD2	TGTGCCAGCAGACTGGGGACTAGCGGAAACAATGAGCAGTTCTTC	CASRLGTSGNNEQFF
TRBV28	TRBJ1-2	few	TRBD1	TGTGCCAGCGGGGGGGGACAGTACTATGGCTACACCTTC	CASGGGQYYGYTF
TRBV6-4	TRBJ2-3	few	.	TGTGCCAGCAGTGACTACGCAACAGATACGCAGTATTTT	CASSDYATDTQYF
TRBV7-2	TRBJ2-7	.	.	TGTGCCAGCAGCTTAGCCACAGCTTCGCGGTGGCTCGGGGAGCAGTACTTC	CASSLATASRWLGEQYF
TRBV13	TRBJ2-3	.	TRBD2	TGTGCCAGCAGCTACGGGACTAGCGGGGGGGCAGCAGATACGCAGTATTTT	CASSYGTSGGAADTQYF
TRBV29-1	TRBJ2-1	few	TRBD2	TGCAGCGTTGAAGCCTTTACTAGCGCGGACGAGCAGTTCTTC	CSVEAFTSADEQFF
TRBV6-2/TRBV6-3	TRBJ2-7	.	.	TGTGCCAGCAGTTACCCGAGGGCCAGGGTAGCCTACGAGCAGTACTTC	CASSYPRARVAYEQYF
TRBV29-1	TRBJ2-7	many	.	TGCAGCGTTGAAGATAGGTTGGGAGTACGCGAGCAGTACTTC	CSVEDRLGVREQYF
TRBV12-3/TRBV12-4	TRBJ2-7	many	TRBD1	TGTGCCAGCAGTGGGACAGCTTATTACGAGCAGTACTTC	CASSGTAYYEQYF
TRBV7-9	TRBJ2-7	many	.	TGTGCCAGCAGCTCTCTGGCGAATTACGAGCAGTACTTC	CASSSLANYEQYF
TRBV20-1	TRBJ2-2	.	.	TGCAGTGCTAGAGTTCCAGGGCGCTCGAACACCGGGGAGCTGTTTTTT	CSARVPGRSNTGELFF
TRBV5-6	TRBJ2-7	few	.	TGTGCCAGCAGCTTTGTGGGTACCCGGGACTTCCCAACACCCTACGAGCAGTACTTC	CASSFVGTRDFPTPYEQYF
TRBV7-9	TRBJ2-1	.	.	TGTGCCAGCCCCGGCAATGAGCAGTTCTTC	CASPGNEQFF
TRBV7-2	TRBJ2-5	few	TRBD2	TGTGCCAGCAGCTTATTTAGCGGGGGGGCCCAAGAGACCCAGTACTTC	CASSLFSGGAQETQYF
TRBV9	TRBJ2-3	.	.	TGTGCCAGCAGCGTTCCTGTCGGGGGCACAGATACGCAGTATTTT	CASSVPVGGTDTQYF
TRBV29-1	TRBJ2-5	many	.	TGCAGCGTTGATACGGTGCCTAGCCGAGAGACCCAGTACTTC	CSVDTVPSRETQYF
TRBV19	TRBJ2-1	few	TRBD2	TGTGCCAGTACCTGGACTAGCGGGTCTTCCAATGAGCAGTTCTTC	CASTWTSGSSNEQFF
TRBV6-1	TRBJ2-7	.	TRBD2	TGTGCCAGCAGTCCCCAGACTAGCGGGAGCTACGAGCAGTACTTC	CASSPQTSGSYEQYF